This TCR beta chain emerged from a study of T cells after yellow fever vaccination. Whole-study results and caveats: Secondary responses were weaker yet peaked faster, day 5 versus 15. In post-booster samples, most primary-vaccination clones reappeared (approximately 95% CD4, about 91% CD8).

The V gene end was trimmed by 5 bases and the J gene end by 5 bases; junction bases not matched to a gene: 17. The CDR3 consists of 17 residues. Germline V CDR1 and CDR2: MNHEY, SVGAGI. Universal primer sites and UMIs were introduced during 5'RACE template-switching synthesis of TCR cDNA. TCRdb recomputed calls from the 5' RACE reads with MiXCR, one row per CDR3 protein. The top ten clones hold 20% to 25% of a sample with around 310,000 distinct CDR3 sequences, less than 4.5% of them seen once. As concerns this clonotype: Its target is unknown.

V is TRBV6-5 and J is TRBJ1-2; 7 positions agree with TRBD1. Sequences were derived from PBMCs, sampled on the day of the yellow fever booster vaccination. The receptor comes from a young man who received the YFV17D yellow fever vaccine. The chain's CDR3 is CASSGGADRPLGYGYTF. The CDR3 nucleotides are TGTGCCAGCAGTGGGGGGGCGGACAGGCCCCTAGGTTATGGCTACACCTTC.